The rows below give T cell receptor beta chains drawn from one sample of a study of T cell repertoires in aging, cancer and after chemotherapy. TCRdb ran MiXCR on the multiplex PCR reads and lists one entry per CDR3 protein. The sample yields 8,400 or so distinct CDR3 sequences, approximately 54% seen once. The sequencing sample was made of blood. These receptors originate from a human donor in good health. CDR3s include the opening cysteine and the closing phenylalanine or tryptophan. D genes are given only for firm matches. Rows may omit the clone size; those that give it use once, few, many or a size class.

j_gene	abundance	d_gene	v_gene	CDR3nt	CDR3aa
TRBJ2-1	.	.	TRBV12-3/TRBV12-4	TGTGCCAGCAGTTTTCTGCTCGGGACCGGGATGGTATTCTTC	CASSFLLGTGMVFF
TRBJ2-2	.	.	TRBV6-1	TGTGCCAGCAGTGAACCGAACACCGGGGAGCTGTTTTTT	CASSEPNTGELFF
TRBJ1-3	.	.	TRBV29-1	TGCAGCGCAATAGGACAGTTTCTGAATGGAAACACCATATATTTT	CSAIGQFLNGNTIYF
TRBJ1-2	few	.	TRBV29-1	TGCAGCGTTTCTTCGGGCGGGGACGGCTACACCTTC	CSVSSGGDGYTF
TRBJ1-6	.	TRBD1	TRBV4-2	TGTGCCAGCAGCCAAGACTCCACCGGGACAGGTGCGAATTCACCCCTCCACTTT	CASSQDSTGTGANSPLHF
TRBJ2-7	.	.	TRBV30	TGTGCCTGGAGTGTAAACATACGTATGGGGGAGCAGTACTTC	CAWSVNIRMGEQYF
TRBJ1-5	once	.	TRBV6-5	TGTGCCAGCAGTCCGCCGGATCAGCCCCAGCATTTT	CASSPPDQPQHF
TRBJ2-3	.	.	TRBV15	TGTGCCACCAGGACCGATGGGGGGAGGATGGCAGATACGCAGTATTTT	CATRTDGGRMADTQYF
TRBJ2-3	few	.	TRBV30	TGTGCCTGGAGCAGAGTTATGCGCACAGATACGCAGTATTTT	CAWSRVMRTDTQYF
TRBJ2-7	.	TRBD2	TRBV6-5	TGTGCCAGCAGTTACTCGAGGCTAGCGGCCTACGAGCAGTACTTC	CASSYSRLAAYEQYF
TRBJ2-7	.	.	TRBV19	TGTGCCAGTAGTATCGCTAGTAGGTACGAGCAGTACTTC	CASSIASRYEQYF
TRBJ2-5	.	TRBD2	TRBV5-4	TGTGCCAGCAGCTTTGGTGATAGCGGGAGGGAGACCCAGTACTTC	CASSFGDSGRETQYF
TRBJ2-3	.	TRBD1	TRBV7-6	TGTGCCAGCAGCAATACACAGGGGGCATGGGAAACGCAGTATTTT	CASSNTQGAWETQYF
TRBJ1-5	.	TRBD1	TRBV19	TGTGCCAGTAGTCCCCCTCGGGGACAGGCTTTGGGTCAGCCCCAGCATTTT	CASSPPRGQALGQPQHF
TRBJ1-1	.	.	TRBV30	TGTGCCTGGGGACGCGGGGGGAACACTGAAGCTTTCTTT	CAWGRGGNTEAFF
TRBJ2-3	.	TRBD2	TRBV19	TGTGCCAGTAGTATGAGGGGGAGACTAGCGGGATGGAAGGATACGCAGTATTTT	CASSMRGRLAGWKDTQYF
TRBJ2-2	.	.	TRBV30	TGTGCCTGGGCCCCTGTTTCGGGGGTAAGGACCGGGGAGCTGTTTTTT	CAWAPVSGVRTGELFF
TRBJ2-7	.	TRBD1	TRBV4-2	TGTGCCAGCAGCCAAGATCGGCGGACAGGGGAAGGCTACGAGCAGTACTTC	CASSQDRRTGEGYEQYF
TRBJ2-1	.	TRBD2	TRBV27	TGTGCCAGCAGTCAAAAACCTCTAGCGGGTCACAATGAGCAGTTCTTC	CASSQKPLAGHNEQFF
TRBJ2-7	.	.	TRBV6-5	TGTGCCAGCAGTTACTCAGGGGGGGAAATCTACGAGCAGTACTTC	CASSYSGGEIYEQYF
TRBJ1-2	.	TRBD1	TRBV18	TGTGCCAGCTCACCGAGACAGGGTATTTATGGCTACACCTTC	CASSPRQGIYGYTF
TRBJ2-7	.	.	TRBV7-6	TGTGCCAGCAGCTTAGGCACAACACCCTACGAGCAGTACTTC	CASSLGTTPYEQYF
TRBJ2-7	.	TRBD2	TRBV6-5	TGTGCCAGCAGTTACGGATTTAGCGGGACTCCCTACGAGCAGTACTTC	CASSYGFSGTPYEQYF
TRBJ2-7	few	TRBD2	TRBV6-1	TGTGCCAGCACCGACGACTACGGCGGGGGCTACGAGCAGTACTTC	CASTDDYGGGYEQYF
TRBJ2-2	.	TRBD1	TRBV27	TGTGCCAGCAGTTGGGACAGGGTAATAGGGGAGCTGTTTTTT	CASSWDRVIGELFF
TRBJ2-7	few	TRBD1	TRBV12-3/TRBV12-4	TGTGCCAGCAACTACCGGGACAGGGGCTACGAGCAGTACTTC	CASNYRDRGYEQYF
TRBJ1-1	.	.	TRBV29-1	TGCAGCGTTGCCGGGCCTACAAACACTGAAGCTTTCTTT	CSVAGPTNTEAFF
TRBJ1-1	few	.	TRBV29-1	TGCAGCGTTGGTGGCAGGCGGGATTCTGAAGCTTTCTTT	CSVGGRRDSEAFF
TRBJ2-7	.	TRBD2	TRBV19	TGTGCCAGTAGTATAGGGGGGGCTAGCGGGGGCTACGAGCAGTACTTC	CASSIGGASGGYEQYF
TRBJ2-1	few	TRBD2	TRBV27	TGTGCCAGCTCCCCTAGGGGTCTAGCGGGAGGTCATGAGCAGTTCTTC	CASSPRGLAGGHEQFF
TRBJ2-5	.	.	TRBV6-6	TGTGCCAGCAGTTACTCGAAAGAGACCCAGTACTTC	CASSYSKETQYF
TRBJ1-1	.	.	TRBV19	TGTGCCAGTATCCCCGGGGAGCGGAACACTGAAGCTTTCTTT	CASIPGERNTEAFF
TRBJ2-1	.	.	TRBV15	TGTGCCACCAGCACACGACGAGGACATGAGCAGTTCTTC	CATSTRRGHEQFF
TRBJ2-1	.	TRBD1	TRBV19	TGTGCCAGTAGTATAGCAGGGGGCCCCTACAATAAGCAGTTCTTC	CASSIAGGPYNKQFF
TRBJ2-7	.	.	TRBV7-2	TGTGCCAGCAGCGGGGACGGCGACTACGAGCAGTACTTC	CASSGDGDYEQYF
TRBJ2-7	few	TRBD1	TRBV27	TGTGCCAGCAGTGTGGCGGACAGGGGTCTCTACGAGCAGTACTTC	CASSVADRGLYEQYF
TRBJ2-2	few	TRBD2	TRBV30	TGTGCCTGGTCACCACTAGCGGAAAACACCGGGGAGCTGTTTTTT	CAWSPLAENTGELFF
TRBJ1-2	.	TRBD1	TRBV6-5	TGTGCCAGCAGTGAAGCTTTGACAGGGCTCTATGGCTACACCTTC	CASSEALTGLYGYTF
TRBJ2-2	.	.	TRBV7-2	TGTGCCAGCAGCGTCAGACAGGCTCAGAACACCGGGGAGCTGTTTTTT	CASSVRQAQNTGELFF
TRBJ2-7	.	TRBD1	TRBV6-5	TGTGCCAGCAGTCAGCAGGGGGCCTACGAGCAGTACTTC	CASSQQGAYEQYF
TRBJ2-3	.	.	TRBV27	TGTGCCAGCTTACGACCCCGCGGGGGCACAGATACGCAGTATTTT	CASLRPRGGTDTQYF
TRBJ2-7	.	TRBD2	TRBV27	TGTGCCAGCAGTTTAAAGGCTATCGCGGGAGACTACGAGCAGTACTTC	CASSLKAIAGDYEQYF
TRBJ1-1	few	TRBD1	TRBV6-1	TGTGCCAGCAACACGGACAGGCGAACTGAAGCTTTCTTT	CASNTDRRTEAFF
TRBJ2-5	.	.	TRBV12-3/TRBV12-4	TGTGCCAGCAGTTTATACCCCCCCGGATCAGCCCAGTACTTC	CASSLYPPGSAQYF
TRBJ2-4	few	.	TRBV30	TGTGCCTGGAGTGTAACGATGGGGGCCAAAAACATTCAGTACTTC	CAWSVTMGAKNIQYF
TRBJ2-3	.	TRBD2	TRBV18	TGTGCCAGCTCACCACTTACTAGCGGGAGGAGGACAGATACGCAGTATTTT	CASSPLTSGRRTDTQYF
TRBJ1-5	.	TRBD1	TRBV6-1	TGTGCCAGCCTGTCACAGGGGCCCAACAGCAATCAGCCCCAGCATTTT	CASLSQGPNSNQPQHF
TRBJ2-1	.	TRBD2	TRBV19	TGTGCCAGTACCTTAGACCTAGCGGAGAATAATGAGCAGTTCTTC	CASTLDLAENNEQFF
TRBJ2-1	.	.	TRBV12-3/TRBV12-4	TGTGCCAGCACCCACAGAAGCGGCCAGCAGTTCTTC	CASTHRSGQQFF
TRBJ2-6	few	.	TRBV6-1	TGTGCCAGCATGGGGGGGGCCAACGTCCTGACTTTC	CASMGGANVLTF
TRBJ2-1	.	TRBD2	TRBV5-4	TGTGCCAGCAGCCATGGACTAGCGGGGGGCATAAGCTCCTACAATGAGCAGTTCTTC	CASSHGLAGGISSYNEQFF
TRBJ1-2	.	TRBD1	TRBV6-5	TGTGCCAGCAGTCCCGTCTTACAGGGGCTGGGCTACACCTTC	CASSPVLQGLGYTF
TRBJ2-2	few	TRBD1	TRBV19	TGTGCCAGCCGAACAGGGGGGATAACCGGGGAGCTGTTTTTT	CASRTGGITGELFF
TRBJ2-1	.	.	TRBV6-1	TGTGCCAGCAGTGACCTTGGGCTCCTCAAAAGCTACAATGAGCAGTTCTTC	CASSDLGLLKSYNEQFF
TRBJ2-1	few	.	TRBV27	TGTGCCAGCAGTTTCTCCGGTAGGGCCAGGGAGCAGTTCTTC	CASSFSGRAREQFF
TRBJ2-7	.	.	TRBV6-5	TGTGCCAGCAGTTACTCGAGGTCAAGGGAGCAGTACTTC	CASSYSRSREQYF